The 28 T cell receptor beta chains listed next were all sequenced from one sample in a study of T-cell reconstitution after alpha-beta-depleted transplantation in children. Unique molecular identifiers tagged the TCRbeta library. TCRdb called the PCR reads again in MiXCR, with one record for every CDR3 protein. The sample holds almost 500,000 distinct CDR3 sequences; about 11% are singletons and the top ten take about 2.1%. Sample: PBMCs, taken before TCRalphabeta/CD19-depleted stem cell transplant. These receptors originate from a child aged 2 to 15 with inherited bone marrow failure, due to receive a stem cell transplant.

This clonotype was seen many times. The chain combines TRBV2 with TRBJ2-1; unclear D gene. CDR3 length equals 16 residues. CDR1 and CDR2 (germline): SNHLY, FYNNEI. V dropped 4 bases and J dropped 3 bases, with 16 bases sitting between them. The CDR3: CASSVRVGPSYNEQFF. The CDR3 DNA sequence: TGTGCCAGCAGTGTTCGGGTCGGGCCAAGCTACAATGAGCAGTTCTTC.

The chain employs TRBV11-2 and TRBJ2-1, with TRBD1 matching 8 bases. This CDR3 region has 15 residues. Germline trimming cut 5 bases from V and 6 bases from J; bases unmatched to any gene: 9. Germline V gene data show CDR1 as SGHAT and CDR2 as FQNNGV. The DNA of the CDR3 is TGTGCCAGCAGCCCAAACCAGGGGGCGATCAATGAGCAGTTCTTC. It encodes CASSPNQGAINEQFF.

This clonotype was detected many times. The rearrangement links TRBV6-2 or TRBV6-3 to TRBJ2-1; 11 bases map to TRBD1. The V segment lost 2 bases and the J segment 5 bases; nucleotides outside the gene matches: 5. The CDR3 extends over 16 amino acids. The germline V gene encodes CDR1 MNHEY and CDR2 SVGEGT. CDR3 in DNA: TGTGCCAGCAGTTACCCGGACAGGGGGCTGGACAATGAGCAGTTCTTC. It yields the protein CASSYPDRGLDNEQFF.

A remark on this clonotype: One base away lies a much larger clone, so this may be a sequencing read error. The rearrangement links TRBV15 to TRBJ2-3; 7 nucleotides agree with TRBD2. V gave up 1 base and J gave up 5 bases; unmatched junction bases: 6. The length of the CDR3 is 15 residues. CDR1 and CDR2 from the germline V gene are LNHNV and YYDKDF (reference sequence). The DNA of the CDR3 is TGTGCCACCAGCAGAGTTGGGAGGGCTGGAGATACGCAGTATTTT. It is translated as CATSRVGRAGDTQYF.

The chain recombines TRBV12-3 or TRBV12-4 with TRBJ1-5; no definite D call. The V and J ends lost 1 base and 0 bases respectively, with 13 bases between them. There are 17 residues in the CDR3. The CDR3 region is CASSLEVGTHSNQPQHF. CDR3 nucleotide sequence: TGTGCCAGCAGTTTAGAAGTGGGTACCCATAGCAATCAGCCCCAGCATTTT.

This clonotype was observed at least ten times. The rearrangement joins TRBV13 to TRBJ1-3; 11 nucleotides align to TRBD1. There are 17 residues in the CDR3. The V gene's germline CDR1 is PRHDT and CDR2 FYEKMQ (reference sequence). V shed 1 base, J shed 2 bases, and the junction held 4 bases outside the gene matches. Written as DNA, the CDR3 is TGTGCCAGCAGCTTAGATGGGACAGGGGGAACTGGAAACACCATATATTTT. It yields the protein CASSLDGTGGTGNTIYF.

This clonotype was counted ten times or more. The chain uses TRBV27 and TRBJ2-7, with no clear D. Germline V gene data show CDR1 as MNHEY and CDR2 as SMNVEV (reference sequence). V was clipped by 2 bases and J by 1 base, with 12 bases between them. The CDR3 runs 15 residues. DNA of the CDR3: TGTGCCAGCAGTTTAGGGTTGACGCTTTCCTACGAGCAGTACTTC. Residues: CASSLGLTLSYEQYF.

This clonotype was observed many times. This chain connects TRBV4-2 to TRBJ2-7; 9 bases fit TRBD1. V dropped 1 base and J dropped 1; count of bases not matched to a gene: 5. Germline CDR1 LGHNA, CDR2 YNFKEQ. This CDR3 is 16 amino acids long. The CDR3: CASSQGVGQGSYEQYF. DNA of the CDR3: TGTGCCAGCAGCCAAGGGGTAGGACAGGGGTCCTACGAGCAGTACTTC.

This clonotype has a count of ten or more. The rearrangement links TRBV5-1 to TRBJ2-7; possibly TRBD1 or TRBD2 for D (7 bases each). The ends were cut back, 7 bases at V and 3 bases at J, with 17 bases in the middle. The germline gives CDR1 SGHRS, CDR2 YFSETQ. This CDR3 spans 14 amino acids. The CDR3 nucleotides are TGCGCCAGCGCCCTGGGAGGGGGCGGCTACGAGCAGTACTTC. Amino acids: CASALGGGGYEQYF.

This clonotype was seen a handful of times. The chain links TRBV7-2 to TRBJ2-2; 8 bases are shared with TRBD2. This CDR3 is built from 15 residues. CDR1 is SGHTA and CDR2 is FQGNSA in the germline V gene. The ends lost 0 bases at V and 4 bases at J; junction bases unmatched: 1. CDR3 sequence (DNA): TGTGCCAGCAGCTTAGCTAGCGGGGCCACCGGGGAGCTGTTTTTT. This translates into CASSLASGATGELFF.

This clonotype was found many times. The V call is TRBV5-6, the J call TRBJ2-5; D is possibly TRBD1 or TRBD2 (5 bases each). The V gene lost 0 bases and the J gene lost 2 bases, with 11 bases spanning the gap. The CDR3 spans 15 residues. Germline CDR1 SGHDT, CDR2 YYEEEE. The CDR3, as DNA: TGTGCCAGCAGCTTGGCGGGACCCTTTCAAGAGACCCAGTACTTC. This sequence encodes CASSLAGPFQETQYF. Full variable domain (outside the CDR3, taken from reference TRBV5-6 and TRBJ2-5): DAGVTQSPTHLIKTRGQQVTLRCSPKSGHDTVSWYQQALGQGPQFIFQYYEEEERQRGNFPDRFSGHQFPNYSSELNVNALLLGDSALYLCASSLAGPFQETQYFGPGTRLLVL.

In this sample, this clonotype turned up a few times. This chain joins TRBV2 and TRBJ2-4; possible D gene TRBD2, 5 bases. Trimming stripped 6 bases from V and 6 bases from J, with 15 bases between. The CDR3 sequence is 14 residues long. Per the germline V gene, CDR1 is SNHLY and CDR2 is FYNNEI. As DNA, the CDR3 is TGTGCCAGCAGAATCAACCGGGGAGTAAACATTCAGTACTTC. It encodes CASRINRGVNIQYF.

This clonotype was seen at least ten times. The J gene is TRBJ2-2, the V gene TRBV4-1; 10 bases line up with TRBD2. The trim removed 1 base at V and 4 bases at J, leaving 6 bases unmatched. Germline-derived CDR1 and CDR2 are MGHRA and YSYEKL. The CDR3 loop spans 17 amino acids. The CDR3 loop is CASSQVTSGVGTGELFF. The DNA of the CDR3 is TGCGCCAGCAGCCAAGTTACTAGCGGGGTCGGCACCGGGGAGCTGTTTTTT.

This clonotype was found many times. The V and J genes are TRBV20-1 and TRBJ2-7, with 10 bases that match TRBD2. The CDR3 has 16 residues. V lost 0 bases to trimming and J lost 6 bases; unmatched junction nucleotides: 11. The germline CDR1 and CDR2 sequences are DFQATT and SNEGSKA (reference sequence). This CDR3 reads CSARDRSGRATGEQYF. DNA of the CDR3: TGCAGTGCTAGAGATCGAAGCGGGAGGGCGACGGGCGAGCAGTACTTC.

This chain links TRBV29-1 with TRBJ2-1; tentatively, D is TRBD1 (7 bases). Germline-derived CDR1 and CDR2 are SQVTM and ANQGSEA. Trimming took off 6 bases at V and 8 bases at J, with 23 bases between the two ends. This CDR3 has 15 residues. The DNA of the CDR3 is TGCAGCGTGGAGGGGGCCTTCCCGGTCCGGGATGAGCAGTTCTTC. Residues: CSVEGAFPVRDEQFF.

This chain connects TRBV2 to TRBJ2-7; D is ambiguous. Trimming left V 7 bases short and J 8 bases short, with 18 bases between. The CDR3 runs 13 residues. CDR1 and CDR2 (germline): SNHLY, FYNNEI. In DNA, the CDR3 is TGTGCCAGCAAATATCCACTACCGGAGAAGCAGTACTTC. Translating gives CASKYPLPEKQYF.

As concerns this clonotype: An end of the junction differs from the germline gene, which may be a read error. The chain uses TRBV27 and TRBJ2-7; TRBD1 agrees at 9 bases. Germline V CDR1 and CDR2: MNHEY, SMNVEV (reference sequence). The CDR3 contains 13 residues. CDR3 coding DNA: TGTGCCAGCAGCTCACAGGGGGCCTACAAGCAGTACTTC. As protein: CASSSQGAYKQYF.

This clonotype has ten or more counts. The V call is TRBV27, the J call TRBJ2-7; D not certain. V lost 2 bases and J lost 2, with 7 bases in between. CDR3 length: 13 amino acids. Looked up from germline, CDR1 is MNHEY and CDR2 is SMNVEV (reference sequence). The CDR3 loop is CASSLGPPYEQYF. CDR3 DNA: TGTGCCAGCAGTTTAGGGCCGCCCTACGAGCAGTACTTC.

The sample holds a few counts of this clonotype. The chain employs TRBV7-6 and TRBJ2-6, with 7 bases fitting TRBD1. Per the germline V gene, CDR1 is SGHVS and CDR2 is FNYEAQ. V shed 0 bases and J 1 base; nucleotides not matched to a gene: 12. The CDR3 has 20 amino acids. The chain's CDR3 is CASSLAIRDSRFSGANVLTF. CDR3 DNA sequence: TGTGCCAGCAGCTTAGCAATCCGGGACAGCCGCTTTTCTGGGGCCAACGTCCTGACTTTC.

This clonotype was detected ten times or more. The CDR3 nucleotides are TGTGCCAGCAGTAGCGGGAGGTCGTCCCACGAGCAGTACTTC. It codes for CASSSGRSSHEQYF. V and J are TRBV27 and TRBJ2-7; 9 positions match TRBD2. CDR1 is MNHEY and CDR2 is SMNVEV in the germline V gene (reference sequence). The CDR3 length is 14 residues. Losses at the gene ends were 5 bases for V and 5 bases for J; bases not matched to a gene: 7.

At least ten counts were recorded for this clonotype. This chain connects TRBV20-1 to TRBJ2-3; D ambiguous. The V gene lost 1 base and the J gene lost 5 bases, with 10 bases spanning the gap. This CDR3 region has 13 residues. CDR1 is DFQATT and CDR2 is SNEGSKA in the germline V gene (reference sequence). The chain's CDR3 is CSARVRGVDTQYF. Here the CDR3 DNA reads TGCAGTGCTAGAGTCCGAGGAGTAGATACGCAGTATTTT.

This clonotype was seen ten or more times. The chain couples TRBV12-3 or TRBV12-4 to TRBJ2-1; D call uncertain. The CDR3 runs 15 residues. Trimming took off 3 bases at V and 2 bases at J, with 11 bases between the two ends. The CDR3 DNA reads TGTGCCAGCAGTTTGCCAGGACCTACCTACAATGAGCAGTTCTTC. Protein sequence: CASSLPGPTYNEQFF.

This clonotype occurred many times. This sequence joins TRBV11-1 and TRBJ2-7; 9 bases fit TRBD2. V was clipped by 1 base and J by 2 bases; unmatched bases: 12. The CDR3 sequence is 18 residues long. Per germline, CDR1 SGHAT and CDR2 FQDESV (reference sequence). CDR3 sequence: CASSLEGSGRRIAYEQYF. The CDR3 DNA is TGTGCCAGCAGCTTAGAAGGTAGCGGGAGAAGAATAGCCTACGAGCAGTACTTC.

This clonotype was counted many times. V is TRBV29-1 and J is TRBJ2-7, with 13 positions matching TRBD2. Germline assignment: CDR1 SQVTM and CDR2 ANQGSEA. The CDR3 consists of 14 residues. Trimming took 5 bases from V and 5 from J; bases not matched to a gene: 6. The CDR3 region has the DNA TGCAGCGTTCCAACGGGACTAGCGGGAAACGAGCAGTACTTC. This encodes CSVPTGLAGNEQYF.

This clonotype was seen repeatedly, ten times or more. This CDR3 reads CASKTDTNEKLFF. CDR3 DNA: TGTGCCAGTAAAACTGACACGAATGAAAAACTGTTTTTT. The gene calls are TRBV19 and TRBJ1-4, with D hard to call. The CDR3 consists of 13 residues. Trimming removed 7 bases at V and 5 bases at J, with 11 bases between. Germline loops: CDR1 LNHDA, CDR2 SQIVND (reference sequence).

On this clonotype itself: This may come from a read error, since a much larger clone is one base off. The V and J genes are TRBV20-1 and TRBJ2-1; 8 bases fit TRBD1. In germline, CDR1 is DFQATT, CDR2 SNEGSKA (reference sequence). This CDR3 contains 13 residues. With V trimmed by 5 bases and J by 8 bases, 8 bases remained unmatched. DNA for the CDR3: TGCAGTGCTCCGGTCAGGGGGCGCGATGAGCAGTTCTTC. This encodes CSAPVRGRDEQFF.

The table lists this clonotype with many counts. The rearrangement uses TRBV2 and TRBJ1-1; D may be TRBD1 (5 bases). From germline, CDR1 is SNHLY and CDR2 FYNNEI. V was trimmed by 6 bases and J by 4 bases, leaving 9 bases between them. The CDR3 extends over 12 amino acids. CDR3 residues: CASSPGITEAFF. In nucleotides, the CDR3 is TGTGCCAGCAGCCCAGGGATCACTGAAGCTTTCTTT.

This clonotype has a count of ten or more. This sequence joins TRBV20-1 and TRBJ2-1; 7 nucleotides align to TRBD2. This CDR3 comprises 16 residues. Germline CDR1 reads DFQATT; CDR2 reads SNEGSKA (reference sequence). The J segment lost 2 bases and the V segment lost 0 bases, leaving 7 bases of the junction unmatched. CDR3 in DNA: TGCAGTGCTAGAGATTTCAGCGGGGTCCCCTACAATGAGCAGTTCTTC. Translated: CSARDFSGVPYNEQFF.